These T cell receptor beta chains were read from a single sample in a study of CD8 T cells in Susac syndrome. TCRdb fed the immunoSEQ multiplex PCR reads into MiXCR, producing one record per CDR3 protein. The sample lists tens of thousands of distinct CDR3 sequences; over 85% were seen once. Sequenced material: CD8+ T cells from PBMCs. All receptors derive from a human donor with Susac syndrome. The CDR3 runs from the conserved cysteine through the conserved F or W. A D gene is named only where the DNA matches it firmly. Some rows have no size entry. The others give once, few or many, or a class for an expanded clone.

TRBD2 - TRBJ2-7 TRBV7-2 TGTGCCAGCAGCTACAATGGGATAGCGGGAGGCCACGAGCAGTACTTC CASSYNGIAGGHEQYF
- - TRBJ1-3 TRBV2 TGTGCCAGCAGTCGGCAGAGCAACCCAGGAAACACCATATATTTT CASSRQSNPGNTIYF
TRBD2 - TRBJ2-1 TRBV4-3 TGCGCCAGCAGCCAAGGGACTAGCGGGAGCTCCTACAATGAGCAGTTCTTC CASSQGTSGSSYNEQFF
- - TRBJ2-7 TRBV4-1 TGCGCCAGCAGCCATTCTCGGGGCTACTCCTACGAGCAGTACTTC CASSHSRGYSYEQYF
- - TRBJ1-1 TRBV20-1 TGCAGTGCCAGTAATTCTGGCACTGAAGCTTTCTTT CSASNSGTEAFF
- - TRBJ2-2 TRBV6-2/TRBV6-3 TGTGCCAGCAGTTACAGGGTTAGCTGGAGCGCCGGGGAGCTGTTTTTT CASSYRVSWSAGELFF
- - TRBJ1-1 TRBV20-1 TGCAGTGCTACAAACAGGGCTGCGGGCACTGAAGCTTTCTTT CSATNRAAGTEAFF
TRBD2 - TRBJ2-1 TRBV20-1 TGCAGTGCTAGAGGCCTAGCGGGACCCGAGCAGTTCTTC CSARGLAGPEQFF
- - TRBJ2-1 TRBV20-1 TGCAGTGCCAGGCCGGCGTATGAGCAGTTCTTC CSARPAYEQFF
- - TRBJ2-7 TRBV20-1 TGCAGTGCCCCGACACCCTACGAGCAGTACTTC CSAPTPYEQYF
TRBD1 - TRBJ1-2 TRBV4-2 TGTGCCAGCAGCCACCTTTCGAGTGGGAGGGGACAGGGGTCCTATGGCTACACCTTC CASSHLSSGRGQGSYGYTF
TRBD2 once TRBJ2-1 TRBV11-2 TGTGCCAGCAGCTTAGATAGGTTATTAGCGGGAGACAATGAGCAGTTCTTC CASSLDRLLAGDNEQFF
- - TRBJ1-3 TRBV20-1 TGCAGTGCTAGAGGGGGACGAACGCTTGGAAACACCATATATTTT CSARGGRTLGNTIYF
- - TRBJ2-7 TRBV12-5 TGTGCTAGTGGTTTGGCCACAGGGGGGGTCGTCGACGAGCAGTACTTC CASGLATGGVVDEQYF
- - TRBJ2-1 TRBV19 TGTGCCAGTAGTATAGGTGCAAACAATGAGCAGTTCTTC CASSIGANNEQFF
TRBD2 once TRBJ2-1 TRBV7-9 TGTGCCAGCAGCTTAGAGCGGGTACCTAGCGGTCTCTCCTACAATGAGCAGTTCTTC CASSLERVPSGLSYNEQFF
TRBD2 - TRBJ2-5 TRBV5-4 TGTGCCAGCAGCTTGGGTGCGGGAGGGCCGATAGAGACCCAGTACTTC CASSLGAGGPIETQYF
TRBD1 - TRBJ1-2 TRBV4-2 TGTGCCAGCATCCCCCTAATGTTCCCCCTGGACAGGGGGCTTCTTGGCTACACCTTC CASIPLMFPLDRGLLGYTF
- - TRBJ1-3 TRBV6-1 TGTGCCACCAGGACTGCGTCTGGAAACACCATATATTTT CATRTASGNTIYF
TRBD1 - TRBJ2-1 TRBV12-5 TGTGCTAGTGGTTTGGAGGCTTGGCAGGGGGCTTACAATGAGCAGTTCTTC CASGLEAWQGAYNEQFF
- - TRBJ2-7 TRBV6-5 TGTGCCAGCAGTTACGAGGGGTCGTACGAGCAGTACTTC CASSYEGSYEQYF
TRBD2 - TRBJ2-1 TRBV4-3 TGCGCCAGCAGCCCCCGGACTCAACGGGGGGATGAGCAGTTCTTC CASSPRTQRGDEQFF
- once TRBJ1-5 TRBV3-1 TGTGCCAGCAGCAGCCAAGTAGGAGGCAATCAGCCCCAGCATTTT CASSSQVGGNQPQHF
- - TRBJ2-2 TRBV7-8 TGTGCCAGCAGCGTAACGGGACGGGGGACCGGGGAGCTGTTTTTT CASSVTGRGTGELFF